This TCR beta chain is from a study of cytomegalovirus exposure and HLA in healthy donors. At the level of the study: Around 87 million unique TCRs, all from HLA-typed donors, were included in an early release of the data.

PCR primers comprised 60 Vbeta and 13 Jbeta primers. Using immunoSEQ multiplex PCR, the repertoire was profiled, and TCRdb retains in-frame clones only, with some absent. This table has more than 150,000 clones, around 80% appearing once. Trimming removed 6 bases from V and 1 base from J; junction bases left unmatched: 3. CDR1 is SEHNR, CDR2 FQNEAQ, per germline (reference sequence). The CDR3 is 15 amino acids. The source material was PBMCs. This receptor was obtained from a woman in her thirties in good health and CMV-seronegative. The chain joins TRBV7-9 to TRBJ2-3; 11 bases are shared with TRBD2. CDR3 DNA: TGTGCCAGCAGGTTGACTAGCGGGGGCACAGATACGCAGTATTTT. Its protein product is CASRLTSGGTDTQYF.